Detailed here is one T cell receptor beta chain. There is no known antigen for this receptor. Base qualities are not recorded, but no much larger clone differs from it by a single base. Genomic DNA underwent TCRB CDR3 sequencing using the immunoSEQ assay. The original methods were these. Published virus-specific TCRB sequences were compared with patient CD8+ clones larger than 1%, and only a few matches were found. Only productive TCRB rearrangements were included in the analyses. A clone was defined by a unique TCRB CDR3 sequence, and clonality was computed as a productive clonality index based on Shannon entropy. Repertoire overlap for a pair of samples was computed from each clone's template counts relative to total templates per sample. A correlation with a Spearman r of about 0.58 was found between V-gene usage by flow cytometry and V-gene usage by TCRB sequencing. TCRdb holds this immuneACCESS table with in-frame rearrangements only. Some clones are missing; in checked studies, unresolved V genes explain under half, and the rest has no known cause. V, J and clone size reflect that table, while D and trimming were determined from the DNA. The sample contains thousands of clones, 75% to 80% of them found a single time. The top ten clones comprise under 5.5% of the sample.

The CDR3 runs 16 amino acids, cysteine and phenylalanine included. Only the CDR3 DNA stays, 48 bases, in frame from base 1. CDR1 SGHRS and CDR2 YFSETQ were looked up in the germline V gene. Compared with germline, V lacks 1 base and J lacks 1 base; bases without a gene match: 7. These data belong to a study of somatic mutations in cytotoxic T cells in rheumatoid arthritis (dated by TCRdb to 2017 to 2019). For the study in its entirety: Peripheral blood (about 30 ml EDTA) was collected from patients immediately after diagnosis and before any treatment began. A FACSAria II or Sony SH800 was used to flow-sort some V beta antibody-stained T-cell populations at nearly 100% purity, and TCRB sequencing was also done on sorted V beta1+ cells. Whether expanded CD8+ T-cell clones in untreated, newly diagnosed rheumatoid arthritis carry somatic mutations was the study question, and clonality was characterized with TCRB deep sequencing. TCRB deep sequencing covered approximately 69 patients with rheumatoid arthritis along with about 20 healthy controls. Patient and control groups had essentially identical median ages.

CD4+ and CD8+ cells were isolated by positive magnetic bead selection on an AutoMACS, and purity was checked by flow cytometry. After a first flow cytometry screen using a TCR V beta antibody panel, clonal expansions were characterized through TCRB deep sequencing of sorted CD8+ fractions. Ficoll-Paque PLUS density gradient separation was used to isolate peripheral blood mononuclear cells. DNA was extracted from CD4-enriched, CD8-enriched or PBMC samples with Nucleospin Tissue or Tissue XS kits and quantified with a Qubit 2.0 fluorometer. What the research found in general, with its limitations: The antigen targets of the expanded CD8+ clones were unknown, and absence from virus-specific databases did not rule out viral specificity. In patients, CD8+ clonality rose with age (Spearman r of about 0.53), which was not the case in healthy controls. In about an eighth of the roughly 60 patients, more than 20% of CD8+ cells belonged to the largest CD8+ clone, while several identical CD8+ TCRB sequences were shared between blood and synovial fluid. The slight underrepresentation of TRBV07 in patients was not corrected for multiple comparisons. CD8+ T-cell clonality in rheumatoid arthritis patients was not significantly different from that in age-matched healthy controls.

Sequencing was performed on CD8+ T cells sorted from blood. The chain is encoded by TRBV5-1 joined to TRBJ2-5; the junction holds 7 bases that match TRBD1. The source of this sequence is an adult with rheumatoid arthritis. The CDR3 loop reads CASSLLEGQIQETQYF. The DNA sequence follows: TGCGCCAGCAGCTTGCTAGAGGGACAGATCCAAGAGACCCAGTACTTC.